These 5 T cell receptor beta chains originate from one sample sequenced in a study of blood T cell repertoires in COVID-19. TCRdb keeps only in-frame clones here, not all; method: immunoSEQ multiplex PCR. Altogether 35,000 to 40,000 clones are present, roughly 90% being singletons, with the ten largest covering more than 7%. Sequences were obtained from peripheral blood. These receptors were obtained from a human donor in a cohort sampled during active COVID-19.

This clone was observed once. The CDR3, as DNA: TGTGCCAGCAGCTCTCAAGGGACTCTAAACACCGGGGAGCTGTTTTTT. Its protein is CASSSQGTLNTGELFF. The chain recombines TRBV7-3 with TRBJ2-2, with a weak D call TRBD2 (6 bases). The CDR3 length is 16 residues. V was clipped by 4 bases and J by 2 bases, with 14 bases between them. Germline V gene sequence: CDR1 SGHTA, CDR2 FQGTGA.

This chain connects TRBV21-1 to TRBJ1-2; TRBD1 is the table's D call, not checked against the DNA. TRBV21-1 is tagged as a pseudogene. The CDR3 is 18 residues long. The CDR3 nucleotides read TGTGCCAGCAGCAAAGAGAGGGGACAGGCCAGGAACCTCTATGGCTACACCTTC. Translated, it gives CASSKERGQARNLYGYTF.

This chain links TRBV5-6 with TRBJ2-1; 10 bases fit TRBD2. CDR1 and CDR2 (germline): SGHDT, YYEEEE. The CDR3 is made up of 16 amino acids. Trimming cost V 3 bases and J 12 bases; bases outside gene matches: 15. CDR3 residues: CASSSDSSGSREGQFF. The CDR3 DNA is TGTGCCAGCAGCTCTGATTCTAGCGGGAGCCGGGAAGGGCAGTTCTTC.

V gene TRBV30 combines with J gene TRBJ1-1; tentatively, D is TRBD1 (5 bases). The CDR3 covers 13 residues. CDR1 and CDR2 from the germline V gene are GTSNPN and SVGIG (reference sequence). Between the trimmed V and J ends, which lost 4 bases and 4 bases, there was a span of 13 bases. DNA of the CDR3: TGTGCCTGGATACGGGGGACGGGCACTGAAGCTTTCTTT. Translated, it gives CAWIRGTGTEAFF.

In its sample, this clone was seen once. The V call is TRBV2, the J call TRBJ2-7, with D tentatively TRBD1 (6 bases). Trimming shortened V by 5 bases and J by 4 bases, and 9 bases separated the two germline ends. This CDR3 region has 12 residues. Germline V CDR1 and CDR2: SNHLY, FYNNEI. The CDR3 loop is CASSLTGYEQYF. The CDR3 DNA sequence: TGTGCCAGCAGTCTCACAGGGTACGAGCAGTACTTC.